This paragraph reports one T cell receptor beta chain. The target antigen is unknown. Unmatched junction bases numbered 12, after V lost 6 bases and J lost 8 bases. The CDR3 length is 14 residues. CDR1 and CDR2 (germline): ENHRY, SYGVKD. This sample is part of a study of Ad26.COV2.S vaccination and SARS-CoV-2 variants. Study-level information: Donor was assigned to the Ad26.COV2.S arm of trial COV1001.

Study results and caveats: Responses of T cells in total may have been underestimated by the TCR breadth and depth analyses.

TCRdb's copy holds only in-frame clones and misses some; the assay was immunoSEQ multiplex PCR. Of about 680,000 clones in the sample, 80% to 90% were seen once. The treatment here: 19 received Ad26.COV2.S at low or high dose, single or two shots; five or six received placebo; per-sample allocation not given. Sampling occurred on day 63 after the first vaccine or placebo injection. Aged 18-55 years, donor was enrolled in Boston in about 2020. The clonotype originates from a person aged 18-65 years who received the Ad26.COV2.S COVID-19 vaccine or a placebo. The source material was peripheral blood, sampled in a trial of Ad26.COV2.S vaccine versus placebo. The chain is built from TRBV10-3 and TRBJ1-2; TRBD1 agrees at 7 bases. The CDR3 is CAISPDRDSSGYTF. In nucleotides, the CDR3 is TGTGCCATCAGCCCTGACAGGGACTCGAGCGGCTACACCTTC.